What follows are 27 T cell receptor beta chains derived from one specimen sequenced in a study of CD8+ T cells in alopecia areata. Extraction and reverse transcription of RNA yielded cDNA as the sequencing template. This table comes from immunoSEQ multiplex PCR, and its TCRdb copy is limited to in-frame clones, with some not included. Of some 160,000 clones listed, around two thirds are singletons. Material: CD8+ T cells sorted from blood. These TCRs come from a human donor in good health.

The rearrangement joins TRBV29-1 to TRBJ2-3; weak D call: TRBD2 (6 bases). The CDR3 has 17 amino acids. V was shortened by 5 bases and J by 2 bases, with 23 bases between the two germline ends. CDR1 SQVTM and CDR2 ANQGSEA come from the germline V gene. The CDR3 sequence is CSVLAADRDSPTDTQYF. As DNA, the CDR3 is TGCAGCGTTCTGGCCGCCGACCGGGACTCACCCACAGATACGCAGTATTTT.

The gene calls are TRBV30 and TRBJ2-3; D gene ambiguous. The CDR3 totals 13 residues. The V gene lost 0 bases and the J gene lost 6 bases, with 10 bases spanning the gap. Looked up from germline, CDR1 is GTSNPN and CDR2 is SVGIG (reference sequence). This chain's CDR3 is CAWSVLRIDTQYF. The CDR3 region has the DNA TGTGCCTGGAGTGTATTGCGTATTGATACGCAGTATTTT.

In this sample, this clone turned up a few times. This may be a read error: a much more frequent sequence differs by one nucleotide. The same CDR3 arises from other DNA sequences in this sample as well. The gene calls are TRBV19 and TRBJ1-1; D is unclear. The CDR3 is 11 residues long. Trimming removed 6 bases from V and 1 base from J, with 3 bases in between. Germline V gene data show CDR1 as LNHDA and CDR2 as SQIVND (reference sequence). DNA of the CDR3: TGTGCCAGTAGAGAGAACACTGAAGCTTTCTTT. Protein sequence: CASRENTEAFF.

This chain uses TRBV6-1 with TRBJ2-2; 7 nucleotides align to TRBD2. The CDR3 loop spans 16 amino acids. Germline-derived CDR1 and CDR2 are MNHNS and SASEGT. V was clipped by 2 bases and J by 3 bases; unmatched bases: 6. CDR3 sequence: CASSEMATSHTGELFF. CDR3 coding DNA: TGTGCCAGCAGTGAAATGGCGACTAGCCACACCGGGGAGCTGTTTTTT.

The chain has TRBV13 and TRBJ2-1; tentative D call: TRBD2 (5 bases). Trimming took 5 bases from V and 6 from J, leaving 11 bases between them. From germline, CDR1 is PRHDT and CDR2 FYEKMQ (reference sequence). The CDR3 is 13 amino acids. The CDR3 nucleotides read TGTGCCAGCAGCCATACTAGTACCAATGAGCAGTTCTTC. It yields the protein CASSHTSTNEQFF.

This rearrangement joins TRBV7-2 to TRBJ2-7; D is undetermined. Germline CDR1 and CDR2: SGHTA and FQGNSA. Trimming cost V 2 bases and J 2 bases, with 13 bases left between them. The CDR3 length is 15 residues. The CDR3 region is CASSLIPLMTYEQYF. In DNA, the CDR3 is TGTGCCAGCAGCTTAATACCACTTATGACCTACGAGCAGTACTTC.

The chain links TRBV7-9 to TRBJ2-1; maybe TRBD2 (6 bases). Germline V CDR1 and CDR2: SEHNR, FQNEAQ (reference sequence). With 4 bases removed from V and 5 bases from J, the gap between germline ends came to 12 bases. The CDR3 extends over 14 amino acids. The CDR3 loop is CASSSPGLHNEQFF. In nucleotides, the CDR3 is TGTGCCAGCAGCTCGCCGGGACTGCACAATGAGCAGTTCTTC.

This clone came up a few times. The chain is built from TRBV7-9 and TRBJ2-1; a possible D gene is TRBD2 (6 bases). Trimming left V 3 bases short and J 7 bases short, with 16 bases between. In germline, CDR1 is SEHNR, CDR2 FQNEAQ (reference sequence). This CDR3 spans 15 amino acids. The CDR3 protein is CASSFIREKGNEQFF. The CDR3 nucleotides are TGTGCCAGCAGCTTCATCCGGGAGAAGGGGAATGAGCAGTTCTTC.

V gene TRBV7-9 combines with J gene TRBJ2-7; TRBD2 agrees at 9 bases. Germline CDR1 is SEHNR and CDR2 is FQNEAQ (reference sequence). The ends lost 1 base at V and 3 bases at J; junction bases unmatched: 4. The CDR3 is 15 amino acids. As DNA, the CDR3 is TGTGCCAGCAGCTTAGGTGGTAGCGGGAGCTACGAGCAGTACTTC. It codes for CASSLGGSGSYEQYF.

The chain employs TRBV28 and TRBJ2-7, with D possibly matching TRBD2 (6 bases). The CDR3 length is 15 residues. Trimming cost V 1 base and J 0 bases, with 10 bases left between them. From germline, CDR1 is MDHEN and CDR2 SYDVKM. CDR3 DNA sequence: TGTGCCAGCAGTTTATCTTGGGGGGACTCCTACGAGCAGTACTTC. Protein: CASSLSWGDSYEQYF.

The rearrangement links TRBV27 to TRBJ1-1, with D possibly matching TRBD1 (6 bases). The CDR3 is 13 residues long. The V and J ends lost 8 bases and 4 bases respectively, with 14 bases between them. Germline CDR1 is MNHEY and CDR2 is SMNVEV (reference sequence). Here the CDR3 reads CASGKGGGTEAFF. CDR3 nucleotides: TGTGCCAGCGGAAAGGGGGGAGGCACTGAAGCTTTCTTT.

This chain links TRBV5-1 with TRBJ1-5; 7 nucleotides match TRBD1. The V gene's germline CDR1 is SGHRS and CDR2 YFSETQ. The CDR3 has 15 amino acids. The V and J ends lost 0 bases and 4 bases, in that order; junction bases with no gene match: 4. As DNA, the CDR3 is TGCGCCAGCAGCTTGGGGCAGGGGGTAAATCAGCCCCAGCATTTT. This gives the protein CASSLGQGVNQPQHF.

V gene TRBV27 combines with J gene TRBJ2-7; 7 bases align to TRBD1. This CDR3 is built from 13 residues. V lost 6 bases and J lost 0; bases outside the gene matches: 2. CDR1 and CDR2 (germline): MNHEY, SMNVEV (reference sequence). Written as DNA, the CDR3 is TGTGCCAGCAGAGGACAGGCCTCCTACGAGCAGTACTTC. Its translation is CASRGQASYEQYF.

This clone was detected many times. The chain carries TRBV15 and TRBJ2-1; TRBD1 aligns across 10 bases. This CDR3 region has 15 residues. Trimming cost V 6 bases and J 9 bases; bases outside gene matches: 11. Germline V lookup: CDR1 LNHNV, CDR2 YYDKDF (reference sequence). The CDR3 region has the DNA TGTGCCACCAGTCTTTCCGGGACAGGGGACAGTGAGCAGTTCTTC. Its translation is CATSLSGTGDSEQFF.

Note on this clone: The same CDR3 arises from other DNA sequences in this sample as well. The chain joins TRBV5-4 to TRBJ2-2; no clear D gene. The CDR3 runs to 13 residues. The ends were cut back, 4 bases at V and 4 bases at J, with 8 bases in the middle. Germline V gives CDR1 SGHNT, CDR2 YYREEE (reference sequence). The DNA of the CDR3 is TGTGCCAGCAGCCTGGGCCGCACCGGGGAGCTGTTTTTT. This encodes CASSLGRTGELFF.

Comments on this clone: Additional DNA sequences in this sample encode the identical CDR3. The rearrangement links TRBV2 to TRBJ2-6; 7 nucleotides agree with TRBD1. Germline CDR1 is SNHLY and CDR2 is FYNNEI. The CDR3 totals 14 residues. V trimming: 6 bases; J trimming: 1 base; junction bases outside the gene matches: 0. In DNA form, the CDR3 reads TGTGCCAGCAGGACAGGGTCTGGGGCCAACGTCCTGACTTTC. Translation: CASRTGSGANVLTF.

The chain combines TRBV2 with TRBJ2-7; 9 nucleotides line up with TRBD2. Germline CDR1 is SNHLY and CDR2 is FYNNEI. Trimming at V came to 6 bases and at J to 2 bases, leaving 5 bases not matched to a gene. The CDR3 runs 14 residues. The CDR3, as DNA: TGTGCCAGCAGGACTAGCGGAGGCGCCTACGAGCAGTACTTC. Protein: CASRTSGGAYEQYF.

The chain is built from TRBV7-2 and TRBJ2-3, with 7 bases aligning to TRBD1. After removal of 9 bases from V and 2 bases from J, the junction contained 14 bases not matched to a gene. Germline CDR1 SGHTA, CDR2 FQGNSA. The CDR3 has 16 amino acids. This CDR3 is CASERGRQGITDTQYF. The DNA for the CDR3 is TGTGCCAGTGAGAGGGGCCGACAGGGCATCACAGATACGCAGTATTTT.

The chain links TRBV7-9 to TRBJ1-4, with 7 bases identical to TRBD1. From germline, CDR1 is SEHNR and CDR2 FQNEAQ (reference sequence). V lost 3 bases to trimming and J lost 6 bases; unmatched junction nucleotides: 4. This CDR3 is built from 14 residues. The CDR3 DNA follows: TGTGCCAGCAGCTTTACAGGGGATCATGAAAAACTGTTTTTT. Its translation is CASSFTGDHEKLFF.

The rearrangement uses TRBV5-6 and TRBJ2-1; D not certain. This CDR3 is 12 amino acids long. Per germline, CDR1 SGHDT and CDR2 YYEEEE. The germline V and J ends were trimmed by 4 bases and 6 bases, with 8 bases remaining between them. The CDR3 nucleotides read TGTGCCAGCAGCCGACACAGCAATGAGCAGTTCTTC. As protein: CASSRHSNEQFF. Full variable domain (outside the CDR3, taken from reference TRBV5-6 and TRBJ2-1): DAGVTQSPTHLIKTRGQQVTLRCSPKSGHDTVSWYQQALGQGPQFIFQYYEEEERQRGNFPDRFSGHQFPNYSSELNVNALLLGDSALYLCASSRHSNEQFFGPGTRLTVL.

CDR3 DNA sequence: TGTGCCTGGACTACTATTGGGCCGACGGCCGGGGAGCTGTTTTTT. Translating gives CAWTTIGPTAGELFF. This chain links TRBV30 with TRBJ2-2, with D hard to call. This CDR3 region has 15 residues. Germline V gene sequence: CDR1 GTSNPN, CDR2 SVGIG (reference sequence). V lost 4 bases and J lost 6, with 18 bases in between.

The chain uses TRBV7-3 and TRBJ2-4; 8 bases match TRBD1. This CDR3 region has 16 residues. Per germline, CDR1 SGHTA and CDR2 FQGTGA. V lost 4 bases, J lost 2 bases, and 7 bases stayed unmatched. The CDR3 sequence is CASSSRTGPSKNIQYF. CDR3 in DNA: TGTGCCAGCAGCTCTAGGACAGGGCCCTCCAAAAACATTCAGTACTTC.

The chain uses TRBV5-1 and TRBJ2-7; 9 bases line up with TRBD1. CDR3 length equals 15 residues. The V gene end was trimmed by 4 bases and the J gene end by 3 bases; junction bases not matched to a gene: 8. Germline V gene data show CDR1 as SGHRS and CDR2 as YFSETQ. Here the CDR3 DNA reads TGCGCCAGCAGCATCAGACAGGGGGGAGTCTACGAGCAGTACTTC. It encodes CASSIRQGGVYEQYF.

J is TRBJ2-2 and V is TRBV29-1; D is perhaps TRBD2 (5 bases). CDR3 length: 13 amino acids. Germline V CDR1 and CDR2: SQVTM, ANQGSEA. Trimming shortened V by 6 bases and J by 5 bases, and 13 bases separated the two germline ends. The chain's CDR3 is CSVIRAVTGELFF. Here the CDR3 DNA reads TGCAGCGTGATTCGAGCGGTAACCGGGGAGCTGTTTTTT.

The V gene is TRBV30, the J gene TRBJ2-1, with TRBD2 matching 13 bases. The junction had 5 bases not matched to a gene; V was cut back by 1 base and J by 5 bases. Germline CDR1 and CDR2: GTSNPN and SVGIG (reference sequence). The CDR3 sequence is 16 residues long. The CDR3 bases are TGTGCCTGGAGTGCGGGACTAGCGGGAATAAACAATGAGCAGTTCTTC. It yields the protein CAWSAGLAGINNEQFF.

The chain employs TRBV10-3 and TRBJ2-7; 7 bases are a match to TRBD1. The CDR3 has 13 amino acids. Germline V gives CDR1 ENHRY, CDR2 SYGVKD. Unmatched junction bases numbered 9, after V lost 6 bases and J lost 7 bases. CDR3 in amino acids: CAISDRDRREQYF. The CDR3 DNA reads TGTGCCATCAGCGACAGGGACCGGCGGGAGCAGTACTTC.

CDR3 amino acids: CASSLFGNTEAFF. CDR3 DNA sequence: TGTGCCAGCAGTTTATTCGGGAACACTGAAGCTTTCTTT. The chain joins TRBV27 to TRBJ1-1; D uncertain. Germline V gene data show CDR1 as MNHEY and CDR2 as SMNVEV (reference sequence). The V and J ends lost 1 base and 1 base respectively, with 4 bases between them. CDR3 length equals 13 residues.